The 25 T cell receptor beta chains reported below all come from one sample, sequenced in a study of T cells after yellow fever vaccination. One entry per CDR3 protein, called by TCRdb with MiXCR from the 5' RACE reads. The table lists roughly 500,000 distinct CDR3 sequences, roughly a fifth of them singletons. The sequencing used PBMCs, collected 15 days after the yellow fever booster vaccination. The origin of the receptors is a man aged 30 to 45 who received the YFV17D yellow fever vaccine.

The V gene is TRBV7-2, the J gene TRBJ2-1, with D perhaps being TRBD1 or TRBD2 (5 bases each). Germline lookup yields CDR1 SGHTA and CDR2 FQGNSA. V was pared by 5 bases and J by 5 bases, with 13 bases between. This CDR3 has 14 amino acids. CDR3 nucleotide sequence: TGTGCCAGCAGCCCGTCTTCGGGGCACAATGAGCAGTTCTTC. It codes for CASSPSSGHNEQFF.

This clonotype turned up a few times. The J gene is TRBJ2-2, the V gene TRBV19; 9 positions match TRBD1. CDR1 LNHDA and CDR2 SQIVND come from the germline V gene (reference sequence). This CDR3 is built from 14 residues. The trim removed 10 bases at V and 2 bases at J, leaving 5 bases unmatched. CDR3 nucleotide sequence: TGTGCCACCCCGGACAGGGGCAACACCGGGGAGCTGTTTTTT. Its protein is CATPDRGNTGELFF.

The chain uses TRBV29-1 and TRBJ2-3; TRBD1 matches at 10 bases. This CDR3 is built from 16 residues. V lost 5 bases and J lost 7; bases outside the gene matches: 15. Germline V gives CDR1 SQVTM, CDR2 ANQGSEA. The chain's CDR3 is CSVTTQGGQGLYTQYF. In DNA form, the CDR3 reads TGCAGCGTTACAACCCAGGGGGGACAGGGGTTGTATACGCAGTATTTT.

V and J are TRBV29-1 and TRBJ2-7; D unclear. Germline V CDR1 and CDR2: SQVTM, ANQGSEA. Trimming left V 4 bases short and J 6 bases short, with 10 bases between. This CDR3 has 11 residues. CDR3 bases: TGCAGCGTTGCCGTTTCCCGCGAGCAGTACTTC. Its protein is CSVAVSREQYF.

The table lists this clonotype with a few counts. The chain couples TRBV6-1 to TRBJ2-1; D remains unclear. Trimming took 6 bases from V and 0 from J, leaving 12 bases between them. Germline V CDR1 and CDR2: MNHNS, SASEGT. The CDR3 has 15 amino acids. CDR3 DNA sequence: TGTGCCAGCAGGCCTGATCGGCGCTCCTACAATGAGCAGTTCTTC. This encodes CASRPDRRSYNEQFF.

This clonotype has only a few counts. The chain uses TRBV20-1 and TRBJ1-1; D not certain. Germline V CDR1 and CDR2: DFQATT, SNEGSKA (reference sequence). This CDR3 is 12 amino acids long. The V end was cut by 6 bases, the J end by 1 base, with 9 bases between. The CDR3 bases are TGCAGTGCCCCAAAGGGGAACACTGAAGCTTTCTTT. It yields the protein CSAPKGNTEAFF.

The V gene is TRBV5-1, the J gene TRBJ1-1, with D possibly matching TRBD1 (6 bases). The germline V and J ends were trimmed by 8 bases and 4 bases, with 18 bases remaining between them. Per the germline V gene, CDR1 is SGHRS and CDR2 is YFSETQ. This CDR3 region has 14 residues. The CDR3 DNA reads TGCGCCAGTCGACAGGAGGCCGTCGTCACTGAAGCTTTCTTT. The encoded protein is CASRQEAVVTEAFF.

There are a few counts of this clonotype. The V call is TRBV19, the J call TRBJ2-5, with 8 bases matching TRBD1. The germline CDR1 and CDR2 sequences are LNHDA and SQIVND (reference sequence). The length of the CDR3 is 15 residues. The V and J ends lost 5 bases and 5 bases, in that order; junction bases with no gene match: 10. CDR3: CASSVLDRDGETQYF. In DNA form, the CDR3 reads TGTGCCAGTAGTGTACTGGACAGGGACGGGGAGACCCAGTACTTC.

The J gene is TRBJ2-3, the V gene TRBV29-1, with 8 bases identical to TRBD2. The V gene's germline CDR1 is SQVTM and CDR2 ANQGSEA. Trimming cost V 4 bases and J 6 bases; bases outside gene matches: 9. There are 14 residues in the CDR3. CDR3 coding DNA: TGCAGCGTTGGTGGTAGCGGGACTGCCGATACGCAGTATTTT. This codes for CSVGGSGTADTQYF.

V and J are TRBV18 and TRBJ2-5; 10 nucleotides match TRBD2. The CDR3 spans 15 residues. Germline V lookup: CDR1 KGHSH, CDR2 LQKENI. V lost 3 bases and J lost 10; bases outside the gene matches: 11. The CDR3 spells CASSPPGLARGSQYF. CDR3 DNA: TGTGCCAGCTCACCGCCGGGACTAGCGCGGGGGAGCCAGTACTTC. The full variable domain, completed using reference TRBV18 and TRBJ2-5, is NAGVMQNPRHLVRRRGQEARLRCSPMKGHSHVYWYRQLPEEGLKFMVYLQKENIIDESGMPKERFSAEFPKEGPSILRIQQVVRGDSAAYFCASSPPGLARGSQYFGPGTRLLVL.

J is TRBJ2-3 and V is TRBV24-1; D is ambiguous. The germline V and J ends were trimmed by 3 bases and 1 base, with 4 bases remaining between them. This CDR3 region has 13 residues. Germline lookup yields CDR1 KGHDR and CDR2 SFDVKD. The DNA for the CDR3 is TGTGCCACCAGTGATAGCGGCACAGATACGCAGTATTTT. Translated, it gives CATSDSGTDTQYF.

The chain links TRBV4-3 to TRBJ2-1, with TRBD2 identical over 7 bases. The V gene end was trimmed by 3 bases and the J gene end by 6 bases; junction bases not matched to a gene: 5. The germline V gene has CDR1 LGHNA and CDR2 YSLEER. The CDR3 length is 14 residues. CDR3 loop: CASSQGGKPNEQFF. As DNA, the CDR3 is TGCGCCAGCAGCCAGGGGGGGAAACCCAATGAGCAGTTCTTC.

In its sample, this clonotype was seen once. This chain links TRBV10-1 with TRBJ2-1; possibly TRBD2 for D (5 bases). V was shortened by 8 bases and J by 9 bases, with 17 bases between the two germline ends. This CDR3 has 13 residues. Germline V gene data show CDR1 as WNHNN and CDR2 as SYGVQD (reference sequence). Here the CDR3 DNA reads TGCGCCAGCGTACGACAACTGGGGAGTGAGCAGTTCTTC. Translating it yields CASVRQLGSEQFF.

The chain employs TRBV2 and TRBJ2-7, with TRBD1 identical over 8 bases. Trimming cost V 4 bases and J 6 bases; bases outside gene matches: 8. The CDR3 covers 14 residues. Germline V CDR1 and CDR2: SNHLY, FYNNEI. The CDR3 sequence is CASSGPGQALEQYF. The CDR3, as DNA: TGTGCCAGCAGTGGACCGGGACAGGCCCTCGAGCAGTACTTC.

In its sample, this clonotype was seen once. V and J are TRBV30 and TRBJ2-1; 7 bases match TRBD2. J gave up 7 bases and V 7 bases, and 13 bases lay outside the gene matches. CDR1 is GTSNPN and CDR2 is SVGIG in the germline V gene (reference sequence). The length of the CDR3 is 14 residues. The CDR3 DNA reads TGTGCCTTGGGGGGGTTATGGAGCTGGAATGAGCAGTTCTTC. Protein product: CALGGLWSWNEQFF. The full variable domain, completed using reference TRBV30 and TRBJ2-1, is SQTIHQWPATLVQPVGSPLSLECTVEGTSNPNLYWYRQAAGRGLQLLFYSVGIGQISSEVPQNLSASRPQDRQFILSSKKLLLSDSGFYLCALGGLWSWNEQFFGPGTRLTVL.

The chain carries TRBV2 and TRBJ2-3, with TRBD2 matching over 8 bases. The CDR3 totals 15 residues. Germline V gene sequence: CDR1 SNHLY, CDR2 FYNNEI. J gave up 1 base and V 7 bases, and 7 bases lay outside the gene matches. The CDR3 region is CASKDGLAGTDTQYF. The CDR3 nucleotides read TGTGCCAGCAAAGATGGACTAGCTGGCACAGATACGCAGTATTTT. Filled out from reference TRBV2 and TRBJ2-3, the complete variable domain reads EPEVTQTPSHQVTQMGQEVILRCVPISNHLYFYWYRQILGQKVEFLVSFYNNEISEKSEIFDDQFSVERPDGSNFTLKIRSTKLEDSAMYFCASKDGLAGTDTQYFGPGTRLTVL.

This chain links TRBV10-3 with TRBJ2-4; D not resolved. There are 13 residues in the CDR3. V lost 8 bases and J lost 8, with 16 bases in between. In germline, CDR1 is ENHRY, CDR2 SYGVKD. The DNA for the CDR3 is TGTGCCATCCGGGCGGCAGAGGAATACATTCAGTACTTC. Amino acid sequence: CAIRAAEEYIQYF.

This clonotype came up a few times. The CDR3 DNA follows: TGTGCCAGCAGCCGGAGAGCGGAGGCTACGCAGTATTTT. As protein: CASSRRAEATQYF. The J gene is TRBJ2-3, the V gene TRBV3-1; TRBD2 might be the D (5 bases). This CDR3 is 13 amino acids long. Trimming pared 4 bases from V and 8 bases from J, leaving 13 bases between. CDR1 is LGHDT, CDR2 YNNKEL, per germline (reference sequence).

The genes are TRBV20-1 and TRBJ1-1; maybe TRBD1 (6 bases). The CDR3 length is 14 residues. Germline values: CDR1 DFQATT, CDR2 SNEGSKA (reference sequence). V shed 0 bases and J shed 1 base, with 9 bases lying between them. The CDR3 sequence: CSARDPTGNTEAFF. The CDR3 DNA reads TGCAGTGCTAGAGATCCGACAGGGAACACTGAAGCTTTCTTT.

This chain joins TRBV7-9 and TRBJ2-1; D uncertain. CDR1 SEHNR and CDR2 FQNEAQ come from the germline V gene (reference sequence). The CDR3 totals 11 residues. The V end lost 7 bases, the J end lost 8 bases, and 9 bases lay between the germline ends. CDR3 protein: CASTPSHEQFF. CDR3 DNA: TGTGCCAGCACCCCTTCACATGAGCAGTTCTTC.

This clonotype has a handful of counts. CDR3 sequence: CASSWQGEYNEQFF. CDR3 nucleotides: TGTGCCAGCAGTTGGCAGGGGGAATACAATGAGCAGTTCTTC. The V call is TRBV27, the J call TRBJ2-1; 7 positions match TRBD1. The CDR3 consists of 14 residues. The ends lost 4 bases at V and 4 bases at J; junction bases unmatched: 4. Germline CDR1 is MNHEY and CDR2 is SMNVEV (reference sequence).

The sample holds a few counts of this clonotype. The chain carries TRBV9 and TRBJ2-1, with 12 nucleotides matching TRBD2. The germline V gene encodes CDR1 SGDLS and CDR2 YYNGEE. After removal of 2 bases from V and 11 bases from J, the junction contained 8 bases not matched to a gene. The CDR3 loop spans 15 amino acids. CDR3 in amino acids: CASSVETSGSPQQFF. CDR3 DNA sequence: TGTGCCAGCAGCGTGGAGACTAGCGGGAGTCCCCAGCAGTTCTTC.

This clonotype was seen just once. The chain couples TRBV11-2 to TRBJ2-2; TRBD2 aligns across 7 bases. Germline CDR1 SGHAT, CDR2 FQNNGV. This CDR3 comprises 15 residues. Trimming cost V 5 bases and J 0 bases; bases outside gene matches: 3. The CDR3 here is CASSHSGANTGELFF. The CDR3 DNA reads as TGTGCCAGCAGCCACAGCGGGGCGAACACCGGGGAGCTGTTTTTT.

CDR3 bases: TGTGCCAGCAGTTACGAGGAAGGGGCCAACGTCCTGACTTTC. Translated, it gives CASSYEEGANVLTF. The chain carries TRBV6-5 and TRBJ2-6; D gene ambiguous. Trimming took 2 bases from V and 4 from J, leaving 6 bases between them. The V gene's germline CDR1 is MNHEY and CDR2 SVGAGI. This CDR3 spans 14 amino acids.

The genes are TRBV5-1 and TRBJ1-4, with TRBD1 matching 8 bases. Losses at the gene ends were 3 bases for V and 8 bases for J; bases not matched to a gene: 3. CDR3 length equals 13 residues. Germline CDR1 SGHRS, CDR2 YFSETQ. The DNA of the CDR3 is TGCGCCAGCAGCTCCCAGGGGGCAGAAAAACTGTTTTTT. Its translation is CASSSQGAEKLFF.